The 32 T cell receptor beta chains given below trace back to one sample, sequenced in a study of blood T cell repertoires in COVID-19. Some clones are missing from TCRdb's copy, which holds only in-frame ones; the method was immunoSEQ multiplex PCR. Seen here are roughly 78,000 clones, more than 75% observed once, and the top ten hold 1.5% to 2%. Sequencing used peripheral blood. Receptors were obtained from a woman in her sixties or seventies with acute or convalescent COVID-19.

The V and J genes are TRBV28 and TRBJ2-1, with unresolved D. Germline V gene data show CDR1 as MDHEN and CDR2 as SYDVKM. The CDR3 is made up of 17 amino acids. The V gene lost 6 bases and the J gene lost 2 bases, with 20 bases spanning the gap. The CDR3 region is CASSDPMRLGPYNEQFF. As DNA, the CDR3 is TGTGCCAGCAGCGATCCGATGAGATTGGGCCCCTACAATGAGCAGTTCTTC.

The CDR3: CASSTTTLTAAIYGYTF. The CDR3 nucleotides read TGTGCCAGCAGCACCACCACTTTGACAGCAGCAATCTATGGCTACACCTTC. V gene TRBV7-2 combines with J gene TRBJ1-2; TRBD1 is a possible D gene (5 bases). V gave up 5 bases and J gave up 4 bases, with 23 bases separating them. The germline V gene encodes CDR1 SGHTA and CDR2 FQGNSA. This CDR3 is 17 amino acids long.

This clone was observed once. The chain uses TRBV28 and TRBJ1-5; D is unclear. In germline, CDR1 is MDHEN, CDR2 SYDVKM. This CDR3 spans 15 amino acids. Trimming shortened V by 3 bases and J by 0 bases, and 9 bases separated the two germline ends. The CDR3 is CASSFLRYSNQPQHF. CDR3 DNA: TGTGCCAGCAGTTTTCTGCGTTATAGCAATCAGCCCCAGCATTTT.

The chain has TRBV5-4 and TRBJ1-1; D is perhaps TRBD1 (5 bases). From germline, CDR1 is SGHNT and CDR2 YYREEE (reference sequence). This CDR3 is 14 amino acids long. Trimming took off 5 bases at V and 3 bases at J, with 14 bases between the two ends. The CDR3 loop reads CASSRQGLDTEAFF. The CDR3 DNA follows: TGTGCCAGCAGTCGGCAGGGATTGGACACTGAAGCTTTCTTT.

This clone showed up just a few times. This chain links TRBV21-1 with TRBJ2-5; no DNA check was done on the table's D call, TRBD2. TRBV21-1 counts as a pseudogene. CDR3 length: 19 residues. CDR3 coding DNA: TGTGCCAGCACAACCCCTAAAATCGGGGGATGGAGGTACCAAGAGACCCAGTACTTC. Encoded protein: CASTTPKIGGWRYQETQYF.

The V and J genes are TRBV3-1 (or the pseudogene TRBV3-2) and TRBJ2-1; weak D call: TRBD2 (5 bases). The germline CDR1 and CDR2 sequences are LGHDT and YNNKEL (reference sequence). V lost 2 bases to trimming and J lost 6 bases, with 11 bases between them. The CDR3 runs to 14 residues. CDR3 amino acids: CASSQTGVGNEQFF. The CDR3 region has the DNA TGTGCCAGCAGCCAAACCGGGGTTGGCAATGAGCAGTTCTTC.

The chain joins TRBV19 to TRBJ2-1; 7 nucleotides match TRBD1. Looked up from germline, CDR1 is LNHDA and CDR2 is SQIVND (reference sequence). The CDR3 loop spans 15 amino acids. V shed 0 bases and J 8 bases; nucleotides not matched to a gene: 7. CDR3 residues: CASSIDLQGIDEQFF. As DNA, the CDR3 is TGTGCCAGTAGTATAGATCTACAGGGGATCGATGAGCAGTTCTTC.

This clone was seen a few times. This CDR3 reads CASSQADRGPFEKLFF. Written as DNA, the CDR3 is TGTGCCAGCAGCCAAGCAGACAGGGGCCCGTTCGAAAAACTGTTTTTT. The chain carries TRBV3-1 (or the pseudogene TRBV3-2) and TRBJ1-4; 8 positions match TRBD1. Germline lookup yields CDR1 LGHDT and CDR2 YNNKEL (reference sequence). CDR3 size: 16 residues. After removal of 1 base from V and 8 bases from J, the junction contained 9 bases not matched to a gene.

The chain employs TRBV28 and TRBJ2-3; D may be TRBD1 (5 bases). Between the trimmed V and J ends, which lost 2 bases and 3 bases, there was a span of 15 bases. Germline V gene lookup returns CDR1 MDHEN and CDR2 SYDVKM. The CDR3 spans 16 residues. CDR3 loop: CASSLRRAKGTDTQYF. The CDR3, as DNA: TGTGCCAGCAGTTTACGCAGGGCAAAGGGGACAGATACGCAGTATTTT.

The chain employs TRBV4-2 and TRBJ2-3, with D possibly matching TRBD1 (8 bases). Germline V gene lookup returns CDR1 LGHNA and CDR2 YNFKEQ. The germline V and J ends were trimmed by 2 bases and 2 bases, with 14 bases remaining between them. CDR3 length: 16 amino acids. In DNA form, the CDR3 reads TGTGCCAGCAGCCAACCACAGGGGGGGGCCACAGATACGCAGTATTTT. Amino acid sequence: CASSQPQGGATDTQYF.

This chain links TRBV3-1 (or the pseudogene TRBV3-2) with TRBJ1-2, with D unclear. V shed 0 bases and J shed 5 bases, with 7 bases lying between them. CDR1 LGHDT and CDR2 YNNKEL come from the germline V gene (reference sequence). The CDR3 is made up of 13 amino acids. The CDR3 spells CASSQEFQYGYTF. The CDR3 region has the DNA TGTGCCAGCAGCCAAGAGTTTCAGTATGGCTACACCTTC.

This sequence joins TRBV28 and TRBJ1-1; D is unresolved. Germline CDR1 MDHEN, CDR2 SYDVKM. The CDR3 totals 13 residues. Trimming removed 1 base at V and 5 bases at J, with 8 bases between. CDR3 in amino acids: CASSLYGVTEAFF. The CDR3 coding sequence is TGTGCCAGCAGTTTATACGGGGTAACTGAAGCTTTCTTT.

V and J are TRBV6-2 or TRBV6-3 and TRBJ2-7, with a weak D call TRBD2 (5 bases). V was pared by 6 bases and J by 0 bases, with 9 bases between. Germline V CDR1 and CDR2: MNHEY, SVGEGT. The CDR3 has 13 amino acids. The CDR3 DNA reads as TGTGCCAGCAGCCGCGGGTACTCCTACGAGCAGTACTTC. Protein: CASSRGYSYEQYF.

This chain uses TRBV7-9 with TRBJ2-7, with TRBD2 identical over 12 bases. V gave up 5 bases and J gave up 5 bases; unmatched junction bases: 10. Per the germline V gene, CDR1 is SEHNR and CDR2 is FQNEAQ (reference sequence). CDR3 length equals 16 residues. The CDR3 coding sequence is TGTGCCAGCAGCGCCAGACTAGCGGGAGAGGCAAACGAGCAGTACTTC. It translates to CASSARLAGEANEQYF.

This chain links TRBV15 with TRBJ2-7, with TRBD1 matching 10 bases. This CDR3 is 15 amino acids long. The V segment lost 1 base and the J segment 2 bases; nucleotides outside the gene matches: 2. Germline V CDR1 and CDR2: LNHNV, YYDKDF (reference sequence). CDR3 nucleotides: TGTGCCACCAGCAGAGGGGGGACAGGGGCCTACGAGCAGTACTTC. Translation: CATSRGGTGAYEQYF.

The V call is TRBV4-3, the J call TRBJ2-7; possibly TRBD2 for D (5 bases). The CDR3 consists of 15 residues. V lost 5 bases and J lost 0, with 14 bases in between. Per germline, CDR1 LGHNA and CDR2 YSLEER. The CDR3 spells CASSKERTNSYEQYF. The CDR3 DNA sequence: TGCGCCAGCAGCAAGGAGCGGACGAACTCCTACGAGCAGTACTTC.

This sequence joins TRBV6-1 and TRBJ1-5, with TRBD1 identical over 10 bases. V dropped 5 bases and J dropped 4; count of bases not matched to a gene: 5. Germline-derived CDR1 and CDR2 are MNHNS and SASEGT. The CDR3 has 15 amino acids. CDR3: CASSSGQGENQPQHF. CDR3 coding DNA: TGTGCCAGCAGTTCCGGACAGGGGGAGAATCAGCCCCAGCATTTT.

This chain uses TRBV6-6 with TRBJ2-7, with 7 bases aligning to TRBD1. CDR1 and CDR2 from the germline V gene are MNHNY and SVGAGI (reference sequence). The V segment lost 1 base and the J segment 5 bases; nucleotides outside the gene matches: 8. The length of the CDR3 is 15 residues. The CDR3 nucleotides read TGTGCCAGCAGTTACTTTCAAGGGGGCGAGGACGAGCAGTACTTC. Its protein product is CASSYFQGGEDEQYF.

The V call is TRBV11-1, the J call TRBJ2-1; 7 bases match TRBD1. This CDR3 comprises 15 residues. The germline V gene has CDR1 SGHAT and CDR2 FQDESV (reference sequence). V dropped 1 base and J dropped 4; count of bases not matched to a gene: 4. The CDR3 DNA follows: TGTGCCAGCAGCTTAGAGGGGGACAGTTACAATGAGCAGTTCTTC. This codes for CASSLEGDSYNEQFF.

This clone showed up just once. The J gene is TRBJ2-2, the V gene TRBV28, with D possibly matching TRBD1 (6 bases). Trimming removed 5 bases from V and 6 bases from J, with 22 bases in between. The CDR3 is made up of 17 amino acids. Germline CDR1 reads MDHEN; CDR2 reads SYDVKM. CDR3 amino acids: CASSVRVGQGTAGELFF. In nucleotides, the CDR3 is TGTGCCAGCAGTGTACGCGTTGGGCAGGGGACCGCCGGGGAGCTGTTTTTT.

The sample holds one count of this clone. This chain links TRBV11-1 with TRBJ1-1; D is unresolved. CDR1 and CDR2 from the germline V gene are SGHAT and FQDESV (reference sequence). V was trimmed by 3 bases and J by 3 bases, leaving 8 bases between them. This CDR3 region has 13 residues. The CDR3 loop is CASSLATYTEAFF. The CDR3, as DNA: TGTGCCAGCAGCTTGGCCACCTACACTGAAGCTTTCTTT.

V is TRBV4-2 and J is TRBJ2-3, with D perhaps TRBD2 (6 bases). The V end lost 0 bases, the J end lost 4 bases, and 17 bases lay between the germline ends. The CDR3 consists of 17 residues. Germline values: CDR1 LGHNA, CDR2 YNFKEQ. CDR3 amino acids: CASSQEAAGPRSDTQYF. The CDR3 DNA reads TGTGCCAGCAGCCAAGAGGCGGCGGGGCCCCGTTCAGATACGCAGTATTTT.

The chain joins TRBV7-9 to TRBJ2-7; 9 bases align to TRBD2. Germline V CDR1 and CDR2: SEHNR, FQNEAQ (reference sequence). Unmatched junction bases numbered 5, after V lost 1 base and J lost 1 base. The CDR3 is made up of 16 amino acids. In DNA, the CDR3 is TGTGCCAGCAGCTTAGGAGCGGGAGGTCGGTCCTACGAGCAGTACTTC. It encodes CASSLGAGGRSYEQYF.

This chain joins TRBV3-1 (or the pseudogene TRBV3-2) and TRBJ2-3; 10 nucleotides match TRBD1. Germline CDR1 LGHDT, CDR2 YNNKEL (reference sequence). The CDR3 has 16 amino acids. V shed 6 bases and J 4 bases; nucleotides not matched to a gene: 10. The CDR3 coding sequence is TGTGCCAGCAGGACCTCCGGGACAGGGGCGGCAGATACGCAGTATTTT. Translation: CASRTSGTGAADTQYF.

The chain carries TRBV30 and TRBJ2-7; 9 positions match TRBD1. The CDR3 contains 17 residues. Trimming removed 3 bases from V and 0 bases from J; junction bases left unmatched: 12. Looked up from germline, CDR1 is GTSNPN and CDR2 is SVGIG (reference sequence). The CDR3: CAWSPTFGTGSSYEQYF. The DNA of the CDR3 is TGTGCCTGGAGCCCTACCTTCGGGACAGGGAGCTCCTACGAGCAGTACTTC.

This clone was seen a handful of times. The chain recombines TRBV28 with TRBJ1-1, with D hard to call. The CDR3 is 15 residues long. Germline V gives CDR1 MDHEN, CDR2 SYDVKM. Trimming pared 7 bases from V and 7 bases from J, leaving 22 bases between. CDR3: CASIRSDSSLVEAFF. DNA for the CDR3: TGTGCCAGCATTCGTTCTGATAGCTCTCTCGTTGAAGCTTTCTTT.

The rearrangement uses TRBV9 and TRBJ2-2; D is ambiguous. V was shortened by 0 bases and J by 0 bases, with 9 bases between the two germline ends. The CDR3 length is 16 residues. Germline-derived CDR1 and CDR2 are SGDLS and YYNGEE. The CDR3 here is CASSVGRVANTGELFF. The CDR3 DNA follows: TGTGCCAGCAGCGTAGGTCGGGTCGCGAACACCGGGGAGCTGTTTTTT. The full variable domain, its missing parts supplied by reference TRBV9 and TRBJ2-2, is DSGVTQTPKHLITATGQRVTLRCSPRSGDLSVYWYQQSLDQGLQFLIQYYNGEERAKGNILERFSAQQFPDLHSELNLSSLELGDSALYFCASSVGRVANTGELFFGEGSRLTVL.

V gene TRBV5-1 combines with J gene TRBJ1-5; weak D call: TRBD1 (5 bases). CDR3 length equals 15 residues. The V gene lost 0 bases and the J gene lost 1 base, with 8 bases spanning the gap. CDR1 is SGHRS, CDR2 YFSETQ, per germline. DNA of the CDR3: TGCGCCAGCAGCTTGGCCTCAGGGAGCAATCAGCCCCAGCATTTT. Protein: CASSLASGSNQPQHF.

The V and J genes are TRBV19 and TRBJ1-1; 8 nucleotides line up with TRBD1. Germline CDR1 and CDR2: LNHDA and SQIVND (reference sequence). Trimming removed 5 bases from V and 5 bases from J; junction bases left unmatched: 13. This CDR3 contains 16 residues. CDR3 nucleotides: TGTGCCAGTAGTCACCAGGGGGCGCGGGTAGGGACTGAAGCTTTCTTT. Encoded protein: CASSHQGARVGTEAFF.

The J gene is TRBJ2-3, the V gene TRBV6-2 or TRBV6-3; D not resolved. From germline, CDR1 is MNHEY and CDR2 SVGEGT. This CDR3 is built from 17 residues. V was clipped by 6 bases and J by 0 bases, with 19 bases between them. CDR3 in amino acids: CASSRPRGGTSTDTQYF. DNA for the CDR3: TGTGCCAGCAGCCGACCCCGCGGTGGCACAAGCACAGATACGCAGTATTTT.

The chain employs TRBV6-2 or TRBV6-3 and TRBJ1-5, with D unclear. Trimming shortened V by 6 bases and J by 3 bases, and 12 bases separated the two germline ends. CDR3 length equals 14 residues. Germline CDR1 MNHEY, CDR2 SVGEGT. The DNA for the CDR3 is TGTGCCAGCAGCCAGGACTCGAACAATCAGCCCCAGCATTTT. This codes for CASSQDSNNQPQHF.

The V call is TRBV28, the J call TRBJ2-3; D perhaps matches TRBD1 (7 bases). Germline lookup yields CDR1 MDHEN and CDR2 SYDVKM. Between the trimmed V and J ends, which lost 3 bases and 2 bases, there was a span of 12 bases. This CDR3 has 15 amino acids. CDR3: CASSLRQGLTDTQYF. CDR3 DNA sequence: TGTGCCAGCAGTTTGCGACAGGGACTCACAGATACGCAGTATTTT.